This T cell receptor (beta chain) was observed in a study of blood T cell repertoires in COVID-19. Study summary: Sources were T cells, B-cell-depleted T cells, or PBMCs; the material itself was cDNA or gDNA.

V dropped 6 bases and J dropped 5; count of bases not matched to a gene: 11. The CDR3 runs 15 residues. From germline, CDR1 is SGHAT and CDR2 FQNNGV. Profiled with immunoSEQ multiplex PCR; TCRdb holds only in-frame clones, not every one. The sample consists of more than 80,000 clones, 87% of them appearing once. The sequence was obtained from a woman in her sixties or seventies with COVID-19, enrolled during active disease. Sample: peripheral blood. The chain joins TRBV11-2 to TRBJ2-5; 8 bases line up with TRBD2. DNA of the CDR3: TGTGCCAGCAGGGATAGCGGGAATACGGGGGAGACCCAGTACTTC. This codes for CASRDSGNTGETQYF.